This T cell receptor beta chain was profiled in a study of blood T cell repertoires in COVID-19. About the research overall: Donors in the United States, Italy and Spain gave samples during acute or convalescent COVID-19.

From germline, CDR1 is MDHEN and CDR2 SYDVKM. Trimming pared 7 bases from V and 4 bases from J, leaving 8 bases between. This CDR3 is 12 amino acids long. Per the original methods: From reference gene primer amplification, estimates of nucleated cell counts were derived. TCRdb keeps only in-frame clones here, not all; method: immunoSEQ multiplex PCR. Clonal size and the V and J genes are those of that table, whereas D and trimming came from the DNA. Seen here are over 75,000 clones, roughly nine tenths observed once, and the top ten hold under 2%. The TCR comes from a man aged 55 to 70 with acute or convalescent COVID-19. The sample consisted of peripheral blood. The J gene is TRBJ1-5, the V gene TRBV28, with D possibly TRBD1 on 5 matching bases. CDR3 DNA: TGTGCCAGCAAGGGGAATAATCAGCCCCAGCATTTT. Protein product: CASKGNNQPQHF.